The source of this TCR beta chain is a study of cytomegalovirus exposure and HLA in healthy donors. Study-wide background: Findings of an earlier analysis included over 95 million unique TCR beta sequences from roughly 180 million T cells. Findings and limits, study-wide: No immune exposure information besides CMV serostatus was available. Fewer N-insertions than the roughly 670-donor mean were reportedly shown by an Asian-associated ancestry cluster in a later analysis. The likely origin of a cluster of highly shared sequence variants was a sequencing artifact.

Unmatched junction bases numbered 17, after V lost 10 bases and J lost 6 bases. CDR3 length equals 15 residues. CDR1 LNHDA and CDR2 SQIVND come from the germline V gene (reference sequence). Vbeta (60) and Jbeta (13) primers were used in the PCR. Produced via immunoSEQ multiplex PCR; TCRdb's table is partial and in-frame only. The sample has under 200,000 clones; around 72% are singletons. About this clone itself: Antigen specificity is unknown.

The clonotype was recovered from a woman aged 40-49 years in good health and CMV-seropositive. V and J are TRBV19 and TRBJ1-1; 7 nucleotides agree with TRBD1. The sequenced sample consisted of PBMCs. The DNA for the CDR3 is TGTGCCACAAAAAGGGGGCCAGGGAAGGCGGCTGAAGCTTTCTTT. Translation gives CATKRGPGKAAEAFF.